This T cell receptor (beta chain) was profiled in a study of T cell responses to AZD1222 COVID-19 vaccine. Libraries were prepared by immunoSEQ multiplex PCR; TCRdb keeps only in-frame clonotypes and omits some of them. This table holds about 140,000 clones, just under 95% found once. Germline values: CDR1 MDHEN, CDR2 SYDVKM. The CDR3 runs 14 residues. The germline V and J ends were trimmed by 5 bases and 8 bases, with 15 bases remaining between them. The gene calls are TRBV28 and TRBJ1-4; tentative D call: TRBD1 (5 bases). The source is an adult who had recovered from COVID-19. The sequenced sample was peripheral blood, obtained after recovery from COVID-19. The CDR3 nucleotides read TGTGCCAGCAGTGATCCAACGGGGGACGAAAAACTGTTTTTT. Translation: CASSDPTGDEKLFF.